These 23 T cell receptor beta chains were sequenced from one sample in a study of blood T cell repertoires in COVID-19. Data came from immunoSEQ multiplex PCR; TCRdb stores just in-frame clones and leaves some out. The profile shows 55,000 or so clones, around nine tenths of them singletons. Material: peripheral blood. Receptor source: a man aged 60 to 69 with active COVID-19.

The gene calls are TRBV4-1 and TRBJ1-5; no clear D gene. Per the germline V gene, CDR1 is MGHRA and CDR2 is YSYEKL. The V and J ends lost 1 base and 3 bases respectively, with 13 bases between them. CDR3 length equals 16 residues. CDR3 DNA: TGCGCCAGCAGCCAAGGTATCTTCGTTAACAATCAGCCCCAGCATTTT. It codes for CASSQGIFVNNQPQHF.

V is TRBV18 and J is TRBJ2-2; 8 nucleotides line up with TRBD2. The CDR3 is 14 residues long. Germline CDR1 KGHSH, CDR2 LQKENI. Trimming took 5 bases from V and 5 from J; bases not matched to a gene: 4. CDR3 in amino acids: CASSTSGATGELFF. As DNA, the CDR3 is TGTGCCAGCTCAACTAGCGGAGCTACCGGGGAGCTGTTTTTT.

The V call is TRBV5-1, the J call TRBJ2-5; 10 bases fit TRBD2. Per germline, CDR1 SGHRS and CDR2 YFSETQ. The CDR3 consists of 16 residues. Trimming removed 3 bases from V and 5 bases from J; junction bases left unmatched: 10. The CDR3 DNA is TGCGCCAGCAGCTCGAGAAGCGGGAGGGCCGAGGAGACCCAGTACTTC. Translated: CASSSRSGRAEETQYF.

V is TRBV6-4 and J is TRBJ2-1, with 8 bases lining up with TRBD1. The germline V gene encodes CDR1 MRHNA and CDR2 SNTAGT. J gave up 5 bases and V 5 bases, and 2 bases lay outside the gene matches. The CDR3 is made up of 13 amino acids. In DNA form, the CDR3 reads TGTGCCAGCAGTCAGACAGGGGACAATGAGCAGTTCTTC. Protein: CASSQTGDNEQFF.

The chain carries TRBV6-1 and TRBJ2-2; 11 positions agree with TRBD1. Germline loops: CDR1 MNHNS, CDR2 SASEGT. The ends lost 2 bases at V and 6 bases at J; junction bases unmatched: 5. The CDR3 spans 16 residues. This CDR3 is CASSEPPGQGAGELFF. CDR3 DNA: TGTGCCAGCAGTGAACCCCCGGGACAGGGGGCCGGGGAGCTGTTTTTT.

The V and J genes are TRBV9 and TRBJ2-1, with a possible D match to TRBD2 (5 bases). Germline V gene data show CDR1 as SGDLS and CDR2 as YYNGEE. This CDR3 comprises 13 residues. Trimming cost V 4 bases and J 5 bases, with 10 bases left between them. As DNA, the CDR3 is TGTGCCAGCAGCCCTGGACTTCACAATGAGCAGTTCTTC. The encoded protein is CASSPGLHNEQFF.

The gene calls are TRBV7-6 and TRBJ2-1; 8 positions match TRBD2. The length of the CDR3 is 14 residues. V was pared by 3 bases and J by 8 bases, with 6 bases of the junction left unmatched. From germline, CDR1 is SGHVS and CDR2 FNYEAQ. The CDR3 nucleotides are TGTGCCAGCAGCTTGGCGGGAGGAAGCTATGAGCAGTTCTTC. Its protein is CASSLAGGSYEQFF.

The rearrangement links TRBV2 to TRBJ2-7, with 9 bases identical to TRBD1. The CDR3 extends over 17 amino acids. Trimming took 8 bases from V and 1 from J; bases not matched to a gene: 15. The V gene's germline CDR1 is SNHLY and CDR2 FYNNEI. The CDR3 DNA reads TGTGCCAGCGAGGGACAGGGAACAGCGGTTACTTCCTACGAGCAGTACTTC. This translates into CASEGQGTAVTSYEQYF.

Turning to this clone: The junction departs from the called germline gene at one end, perhaps through a read error. The chain is built from TRBV4-2 and TRBJ2-1; 8 bases line up with TRBD2. CDR1 and CDR2 from the germline V gene are LGHNA and YNFKEQ. This CDR3 is 17 amino acids long. The DNA of the CDR3 is TGTACCAGCAGCCATCACGAAGGGACTAGTCTTTACAATGAGCAGTTCTTC. Amino acid sequence: CTSSHHEGTSLYNEQFF.

The chain carries TRBV11-3 and TRBJ2-1; D is uncertain. Deletions cut 0 bases from V and 0 bases from J, with 12 bases between. This CDR3 spans 17 amino acids. CDR1 and CDR2 (germline): SGHNT, YENEEA. In nucleotides, the CDR3 is TGTGCCAGCAGCTTAGATCGGGTCGGAAGCTCCTACAATGAGCAGTTCTTC. Amino acids: CASSLDRVGSSYNEQFF. Supplemented by reference TRBV11-3 and TRBJ2-1, the full variable domain reads EAGVVQSPRYKIIEKKQPVAFWCNPISGHNTLYWYLQNLGQGPELLIRYENEEAVDDSQLPKDRFSAERLKGVDSTLKIQPAELGDSAVYLCASSLDRVGSSYNEQFFGPGTRLTVL.

The V call is TRBV5-4, the J call TRBJ2-1; TRBD2 agrees at 11 bases. The CDR3 length is 14 residues. Germline V gene data show CDR1 as SGHNT and CDR2 as YYREEE (reference sequence). V lost 4 bases, J lost 6 bases, and 3 bases stayed unmatched. The CDR3: CASSTGTSGNEQFF. The CDR3 nucleotides are TGTGCCAGCAGCACCGGGACTAGCGGCAATGAGCAGTTCTTC.

The chain is built from TRBV6-5 and TRBJ2-7, with 8 positions matching TRBD1. In germline, CDR1 is MNHEY, CDR2 SVGAGI. The ends lost 2 bases at V and 4 bases at J; junction bases unmatched: 7. The CDR3 runs 15 residues. CDR3 DNA sequence: TGTGCCAGCAGTTACCGTTCAGGGGGCGAGTACGAGCAGTACTTC. Its protein is CASSYRSGGEYEQYF.

J is TRBJ1-2 and V is TRBV9; 9 bases match TRBD1. This CDR3 contains 14 residues. Germline loops: CDR1 SGDLS, CDR2 YYNGEE. Trimming removed 0 bases from V and 6 bases from J; junction bases left unmatched: 3. The CDR3 protein is CASSVGGQGNGYTF. The CDR3 DNA follows: TGTGCCAGCAGCGTAGGGGGACAGGGTAATGGCTACACCTTC.

In nucleotides, the CDR3 is TGTGCCAGCAGTTACGTTACGCGGCGGAACAATCAGCCCCAGCATTTT. Its translation: CASSYVTRRNNQPQHF. V gene TRBV6-6 combines with J gene TRBJ1-5; unclear D gene. CDR1 is MNHNY, CDR2 SVGAGI, per germline (reference sequence). Deletions cut 2 bases from V and 3 bases from J, with 14 bases between. This CDR3 comprises 16 residues.

V usage is TRBV5-6 and J usage is TRBJ2-7, with D possibly matching TRBD2 (6 bases). V was cut by 5 bases and J by 0 bases, with 6 bases left in between. CDR3 length equals 12 residues. Germline V lookup: CDR1 SGHDT, CDR2 YYEEEE. The CDR3 nucleotides read TGTGCCAGCAGGGAGGGCTCCTACGAGCAGTACTTC. Residues: CASREGSYEQYF. Full variable domain (missing parts from reference TRBV5-6 and TRBJ2-7): DAGVTQSPTHLIKTRGQQVTLRCSPKSGHDTVSWYQQALGQGPQFIFQYYEEEERQRGNFPDRFSGHQFPNYSSELNVNALLLGDSALYLCASREGSYEQYFGPGTRLTVT.

V is TRBV6-4 and J is TRBJ1-6, with 7 bases that match TRBD1. This CDR3 spans 15 amino acids. J was trimmed by 2 bases and V by 6 bases; bases with no gene match: 4. Germline CDR1 and CDR2: MRHNA and SNTAGT. In DNA, the CDR3 is TGTGCCAGCAGAGGGACAGAGGCCTATAATTCACCCCTCCACTTT. Protein sequence: CASRGTEAYNSPLHF.

The chain links TRBV7-9 to TRBJ1-6, with D perhaps matching TRBD1 (5 bases). The CDR3 covers 15 residues. Germline loops: CDR1 SEHNR, CDR2 FQNEAQ (reference sequence). Trimming cost V 5 bases and J 7 bases, with 15 bases left between them. CDR3 coding DNA: TGTGCCAGCAGCCCGGGGGGAATGGTGAATTCACCCCTCCACTTT. Protein: CASSPGGMVNSPLHF.

The J gene is TRBJ2-2, the V gene TRBV9, with D possibly being TRBD2 (5 bases). Per germline, CDR1 SGDLS and CDR2 YYNGEE. The CDR3 is 14 amino acids. Deletions cut 3 bases from V and 6 bases from J, with 12 bases between. CDR3 bases: TGTGCCAGCAGCGAACTAGTCGGGGCCGGGGAGCTGTTTTTT. Translating it yields CASSELVGAGELFF.

The gene calls are TRBV30 and TRBJ2-2; perhaps TRBD2 as D (6 bases). The CDR3 contains 14 residues. The germline V and J ends were trimmed by 1 base and 6 bases, with 12 bases remaining between them. Germline CDR1 and CDR2: GTSNPN and SVGIG (reference sequence). CDR3 nucleotide sequence: TGTGCCTGGAGTGGACTAGTAGGGTCCGGGGAGCTGTTTTTT. It codes for CAWSGLVGSGELFF.

V and J are TRBV12-3 or TRBV12-4 and TRBJ2-7; 11 bases align to TRBD1. J lost 7 bases, V lost 6 bases, and 5 bases had no gene match. This CDR3 has 13 residues. CDR3 in DNA: TGTGCCAGCAGCCGGGGACAGGGGGGTGAGCAGTACTTC. It is translated as CASSRGQGGEQYF.

The chain joins TRBV9 to TRBJ2-3; TRBD2 agrees at 13 bases. The CDR3 extends over 16 amino acids. Germline CDR1 reads SGDLS; CDR2 reads YYNGEE. Trimming removed 4 bases from V and 2 bases from J; junction bases left unmatched: 4. The CDR3 coding sequence is TGTGCCAGCAGCTCCGGACTAGCGGGAGACACAGATACGCAGTATTTT. As protein: CASSSGLAGDTDTQYF.

The chain is built from TRBV3-1 (or the pseudogene TRBV3-2) and TRBJ2-1; tentative D call: TRBD1 (8 bases). Germline CDR1 and CDR2: LGHDT and YNNKEL (reference sequence). CDR3 length: 17 residues. Trimming shortened V by 4 bases and J by 6 bases, and 22 bases separated the two germline ends. The CDR3 spells CASSPDPYSGTGNEQFF. The CDR3 region has the DNA TGTGCCAGCAGCCCAGACCCTTACAGCGGGACAGGCAATGAGCAGTTCTTC.

The chain has TRBV18 and TRBJ2-7, with a weak D call TRBD2 (5 bases). Germline assignment: CDR1 KGHSH and CDR2 LQKENI. Deletions cut 2 bases from V and 0 bases from J, with 8 bases between. The CDR3 totals 14 residues. This CDR3 is CASSPSGNSYEQYF. DNA of the CDR3: TGTGCCAGCTCACCATCCGGGAACTCCTACGAGCAGTACTTC.